Following are 19 T cell receptor beta chains from one sample sequenced in a study of regulatory T cells in long-lasting Graves disease. Building the TCR beta libraries relied on iRepertoire HTBI primers, and CDR3 regions underwent Arm-PCR. TCRdb itself ran the multiplex PCR reads through MiXCR, one entry per CDR3 protein. The sample records about 470,000 distinct CDR3 sequences, roughly 21% being singletons. Time point of the sample: persistent/refractory GD, antithyroid drugs over 5 years with positive TRAb. Generation of the TCR library employed RNA extracted from PBMCs. The specimen comprised peripheral blood mononuclear cells (PBMCs), sampled when the disease was refractory, from a patient treated with antithyroid drugs. These receptors all stem from a female donor with Graves disease.

At least ten counts were recorded for this clonotype. The genes are TRBV5-1 and TRBJ1-2, with D maybe TRBD1 (6 bases). The CDR3 is made up of 14 amino acids. V was shortened by 0 bases and J by 7 bases, with 13 bases between the two germline ends. The germline gives CDR1 SGHRS, CDR2 YFSETQ. This CDR3 reads CASSLAGDKGGYTF. DNA for the CDR3: TGCGCCAGCAGCTTGGCAGGGGATAAGGGTGGCTACACCTTC.

The table lists this clonotype with many counts. CDR3 in amino acids: CASSGPQQGGGYTF. Written as DNA, the CDR3 is TGTGCCAGCAGTGGCCCCCAACAGGGGGGAGGCTACACCTTC. V usage is TRBV28 and J usage is TRBJ1-2; TRBD1 matches at 8 bases. Germline CDR1 MDHEN, CDR2 SYDVKM. This CDR3 region has 14 residues. J gave up 8 bases and V 5 bases, and 10 bases lay outside the gene matches.

J is TRBJ1-1 and V is TRBV27; D is perhaps TRBD1 (6 bases). Germline V gene data show CDR1 as MNHEY and CDR2 as SMNVEV (reference sequence). The CDR3 has 15 amino acids. V lost 7 bases and J 3 bases, leaving 18 bases between the germline ends. The CDR3 nucleotides are TGTGCCAGCAATAAGGGTTGGGGGGCGGACACTGAAGCTTTCTTT. Translating it yields CASNKGWGADTEAFF.

Concerning this clonotype: This may be a read error, as it is one base from a much larger clone. The chain combines TRBV29-1 with TRBJ2-5; TRBD1 or TRBD2 may be the D gene (5 bases each). This CDR3 contains 14 residues. Germline V gives CDR1 SQVTM, CDR2 ANQGSEA. The CDR3 sequence is CSVDWGSHQEAQYF. CDR3 DNA sequence: TGCAGCGTTGATTGGGGGAGCCATCAAGAGGCCCAGTACTTC.

This clonotype was found a few times. The chain's CDR3 is CASRGTGNEQFF. In DNA form, the CDR3 reads TGTGCCAGCAGAGGGACAGGCAATGAGCAGTTCTTC. J is TRBJ2-1 and V is TRBV6-1, with 8 bases that match TRBD1. The CDR3 has 12 residues. From germline, CDR1 is MNHNS and CDR2 SASEGT. Germline trimming cut 6 bases from V and 6 bases from J; bases unmatched to any gene: 1.

The chain carries TRBV14 and TRBJ2-7; no clear D gene. Germline V lookup: CDR1 SGHDN, CDR2 FVKESK. Between the trimmed V and J ends, which lost 3 bases and 9 bases, there was a span of 15 bases. This CDR3 contains 13 residues. CDR3 amino acids: CASSQGNSRVQYF. CDR3 bases: TGTGCCAGCAGCCAGGGGAACAGTCGCGTGCAGTACTTC.

This clonotype has at least ten counts. This rearrangement joins TRBV28 to TRBJ1-5, with D possibly TRBD1 on 6 matching bases. The CDR3 covers 16 residues. Germline CDR1 MDHEN, CDR2 SYDVKM. The CDR3 loop is CAHGGGFGYSNQPQHF. DNA of the CDR3: TGTGCACACGGGGGGGGCTTCGGTTATAGCAATCAGCCCCAGCATTTT. Filled out from reference TRBV28 and TRBJ1-5, the complete variable domain reads DVKVTQSSRYLVKRTGEKVFLECVQDMDHENMFWYRQDPGLGLRLIYFSYDVKMKEKGDIPEGYSVSREKKERFSLILESASTNQTSMYLCAHGGGFGYSNQPQHFGDGTRLSIL.

The rearrangement joins TRBV5-4 to TRBJ1-2; 7 bases are a match to TRBD1. CDR3 length: 14 amino acids. Losses at the gene ends were 4 bases for V and 4 bases for J; bases not matched to a gene: 7. Germline V gene lookup returns CDR1 SGHNT and CDR2 YYREEE (reference sequence). For the CDR3, the DNA is TGTGCCAGCAGCCCGACCGGGACAGCCTATGGCTACACCTTC. As protein: CASSPTGTAYGYTF.

This clonotype was observed many times. The chain recombines TRBV25-1 with TRBJ2-2; D may be TRBD2 (5 bases). In germline, CDR1 is MGHDK, CDR2 SYGVNS. Trimming cost V 3 bases and J 5 bases, with 13 bases left between them. This CDR3 region has 15 residues. The CDR3 region has the DNA TGTGCCAGCAGTGATCATCGGACTGCTACCGGGGAGCTGTTTTTT. This codes for CASSDHRTATGELFF.

This clonotype appeared a few times. This rearrangement joins TRBV19 to TRBJ2-5, with 9 bases fitting TRBD1. Germline V lookup: CDR1 LNHDA, CDR2 SQIVND (reference sequence). This CDR3 comprises 15 residues. Trimming took 7 bases from V and 1 from J; bases not matched to a gene: 7. The CDR3: CASKETGGSQETQYF. CDR3 DNA: TGTGCCAGTAAGGAGACAGGGGGGTCCCAAGAGACCCAGTACTTC.

This clonotype showed up just a few times. The genes are TRBV7-2 and TRBJ2-7; 9 bases are a match to TRBD2. Germline V lookup: CDR1 SGHTA, CDR2 FQGNSA. The V segment lost 5 bases and the J segment 0 bases; nucleotides outside the gene matches: 5. This CDR3 spans 15 amino acids. The chain's CDR3 is CASSVTSGYSYEQYF. The CDR3 nucleotides are TGTGCCAGCAGCGTAACTAGCGGGTACTCCTACGAGCAGTACTTC.

This clonotype was seen repeatedly, ten times or more. V usage is TRBV12-3 or TRBV12-4 and J usage is TRBJ2-7, with 7 bases lining up with TRBD1. This CDR3 comprises 14 residues. The J segment lost 5 bases and the V segment lost 4 bases, leaving 8 bases of the junction unmatched. The CDR3 bases are TGTGCCAGCAGTTCACAGGGGTTTCAGAACGAGCAGTACTTC. Translating it yields CASSSQGFQNEQYF.

The chain joins TRBV11-2 to TRBJ1-6, with 8 bases identical to TRBD1. The CDR3 has 17 residues. V lost 4 bases and J lost 6; bases outside the gene matches: 11. Looked up from germline, CDR1 is SGHAT and CDR2 is FQNNGV. CDR3 nucleotides: TGTGCCAGCAGCTCCCGGTATGGACAGGGCCGTAATTCACCCCTCCACTTT. Translating it yields CASSSRYGQGRNSPLHF.

This rearrangement joins TRBV28 to TRBJ2-5; D assignment may be TRBD1 or TRBD2 (5 bases each). CDR3 length: 13 amino acids. Per germline, CDR1 MDHEN and CDR2 SYDVKM. Trimming pared 5 bases from V and 2 bases from J, leaving 9 bases between. The CDR3 loop is CASSAGTQETQYF. CDR3 nucleotides: TGTGCCAGCAGTGCCGGGACGCAAGAGACCCAGTACTTC.

In this sample, this clonotype turned up a few times. The rearrangement links TRBV29-1 to TRBJ2-5; 8 bases align to TRBD1. J lost 4 bases, V lost 3 bases, and 4 bases had no gene match. Germline V CDR1 and CDR2: SQVTM, ANQGSEA. The CDR3 extends over 13 amino acids. CDR3 in amino acids: CSVDPGGSETQYF. The CDR3 region has the DNA TGCAGCGTTGATCCAGGGGGCTCAGAGACCCAGTACTTC. The whole variable domain, remainder taken from reference TRBV29-1 and TRBJ2-5, is SAVISQKPSRDICQRGTSLTIQCQVDSQVTMMFWYRQQPGQSLTLIATANQGSEATYESGFVIDKFPISRPNLTFSTLTVSNMSPEDSSIYLCSVDPGGSETQYFGPGTRLLVL.

This clonotype has only a few counts. J is TRBJ1-1 and V is TRBV5-1; D ambiguous. The CDR3 is 14 residues long. V lost 0 bases and J lost 2, with 8 bases in between. Germline CDR1 and CDR2: SGHRS and YFSETQ. Written as DNA, the CDR3 is TGCGCCAGCAGCTTGGGAGACATAAACACTGAAGCTTTCTTT. Translated: CASSLGDINTEAFF.

This clonotype was seen at least ten times. The chain is built from TRBV12-3 or TRBV12-4 and TRBJ2-7; possibly TRBD2 for D (6 bases). V lost 1 base and J lost 1, with 11 bases in between. This CDR3 region has 15 residues. CDR3 region: CASSLGGTFSYEQYF. CDR3 bases: TGTGCCAGCAGTTTAGGCGGGACGTTTTCCTACGAGCAGTACTTC.

The chain couples TRBV29-1 to TRBJ2-2, with D unclear. The V and J ends lost 4 bases and 4 bases respectively, with 13 bases between them. The CDR3 totals 14 residues. The V gene's germline CDR1 is SQVTM and CDR2 ANQGSEA. Here the CDR3 DNA reads TGCAGCGTTGGGGTCGTTTTTGGCACCGGGGAGCTGTTTTTT. As protein: CSVGVVFGTGELFF.

The rearrangement joins TRBV11-2 to TRBJ2-5; the D gene is possibly TRBD2 (6 bases). CDR1 is SGHAT, CDR2 FQNNGV, per germline. The V end lost 3 bases, the J end lost 5 bases, and 16 bases lay between the germline ends. The CDR3 is 15 residues long. CDR3 sequence (DNA): TGTGCCAGCAGCTTTGGAGGGCAGAGGTGGGAGACCCAGTACTTC. Translation gives CASSFGGQRWETQYF.